These 25 T cell receptor beta chains share one sample of origin, sequenced in a study of shared clonotypes between healthy human individuals. The method was immunoSEQ multiplex PCR; TCRdb's version includes in-frame clones alone and lacks a portion of them. The repertoire consists of 600,000 to 700,000 clones, with 55% to 85% occurring once and the leading ten covering around 1.8%. The sequenced material came from memory CD4+ T cells sorted from blood. Subset denoted: CD45RA-negative fraction. The receptors stem from a woman aged 30 to 39 in good health.

This clone has a handful of counts. The chain carries TRBV20-1 and TRBJ1-5, with a weak D call TRBD1 (5 bases). The CDR3 spans 11 residues. V was trimmed by 3 bases and J by 7 bases, leaving 7 bases between them. CDR1 and CDR2 (germline): DFQATT, SNEGSKA (reference sequence). Here the CDR3 reads CSASGGQPQHF. Here the CDR3 DNA reads TGCAGTGCTAGTGGGGGACAGCCCCAGCATTTT.

Remarks on this clone: Other DNA sequences within the sample encode an identical CDR3. This chain connects TRBV10-3 to TRBJ2-7; D ambiguous. This CDR3 comprises 13 residues. The germline gives CDR1 ENHRY, CDR2 SYGVKD. Trimming shortened V by 3 bases and J by 2 bases, and 8 bases separated the two germline ends. Here the CDR3 DNA reads TGTGCCATCAGTGAAGACGGGCCCTACGAGCAGTACTTC. Its translation is CAISEDGPYEQYF.

The chain couples TRBV5-1 to TRBJ2-3; TRBD1 might be the D (5 bases). V was pared by 0 bases and J by 0 bases, with 11 bases between. Germline V lookup: CDR1 SGHRS, CDR2 YFSETQ. The CDR3 sequence is 16 residues long. This CDR3 reads CASSLAAGFSTDTQYF. The CDR3 DNA is TGCGCCAGCAGCTTGGCCGCAGGGTTTAGCACAGATACGCAGTATTTT. Full variable domain (remainder filled in from reference TRBV5-1 and TRBJ2-3): KAGVTQTPRYLIKTRGQQVTLSCSPISGHRSVSWYQQTPGQGLQFLFEYFSETQRNKGNFPGRFSGRQFSNSRSEMNVSTLELGDSALYLCASSLAAGFSTDTQYFGPGTRLTVL.

V is TRBV10-3 and J is TRBJ2-5; D possibly corresponds to TRBD2 (6 bases). In germline, CDR1 is ENHRY, CDR2 SYGVKD. The CDR3 covers 14 residues. V was clipped by 4 bases and J by 2 bases, with 11 bases between them. The CDR3 DNA reads TGTGCCATCAGTGGTGTAGCGGAGCAAGAGACCCAGTACTTC. It codes for CAISGVAEQETQYF.

The chain couples TRBV30 to TRBJ2-5; tentatively, D is TRBD1 or TRBD2 (5 bases each). Germline V gene sequence: CDR1 GTSNPN, CDR2 SVGIG (reference sequence). This CDR3 has 13 amino acids. The germline V and J ends were trimmed by 5 bases and 0 bases, with 10 bases remaining between them. DNA of the CDR3: TGTGCCTGGGGGGGACGGAACCAAGAGACCCAGTACTTC. Its protein is CAWGGRNQETQYF.

Note on this clone: With a much larger clone just one base away, this may be a read error. The rearrangement uses TRBV19 and TRBJ1-4; possibly TRBD1 for D (6 bases). The CDR3 runs 13 residues. The V gene lost 5 bases and the J gene lost 10 bases, with 14 bases spanning the gap. Germline lookup yields CDR1 LNHDA and CDR2 SQIVND (reference sequence). Written as DNA, the CDR3 is TGTGCCAGTAGTGATCGGGGACATGGAAAACTGTTTTTT. It translates to CASSDRGHGKLFF. Variable domain in full (rest from reference TRBV19 and TRBJ1-4): DGGITQSPKYLFRKEGQNVTLSCEQNLNHDAMYWYRQDPGQGLRLIYYSQIVNDFQKGDIAEGYSVSREKKESFPLTVTSAQKNPTAFYLCASSDRGHGKLFFGSGTQLSVL.

The gene calls are TRBV7-3 and TRBJ2-7; 13 nucleotides align to TRBD2. CDR3 length: 18 amino acids. Germline values: CDR1 SGHTA, CDR2 FQGTGA. V dropped 5 bases and J dropped 9; count of bases not matched to a gene: 19. As DNA, the CDR3 is TGTGCCAGCAGCCGAGGACTAGCGGGAGTCCAAACTCGGGTTGGGCAGTACTTC. Its translation is CASSRGLAGVQTRVGQYF.

The rearrangement uses TRBV2 and TRBJ2-6; D could derive from TRBD1 or TRBD2 (5 bases each). Looked up from germline, CDR1 is SNHLY and CDR2 is FYNNEI. This CDR3 is 19 amino acids long. Between the trimmed V and J ends, which lost 2 bases and 0 bases, there was a span of 17 bases. Here the CDR3 reads CASSEWGIGPSSGANVLTF. The DNA of the CDR3 is TGTGCCAGCAGTGAATGGGGGATAGGTCCTAGCTCTGGGGCCAACGTCCTGACTTTC.

The chain uses TRBV10-1 and TRBJ2-7; TRBD1 agrees at 7 bases. The ends lost 5 bases at V and 5 bases at J; junction bases unmatched: 12. The CDR3 has 15 residues. Germline loops: CDR1 WNHNN, CDR2 SYGVQD (reference sequence). The CDR3 nucleotides are TGCGCCAGCAGTCCCCGATTGACAGGGTTCGACGAGCAGTACTTC. It is translated as CASSPRLTGFDEQYF.

V and J are TRBV7-2 and TRBJ2-3; 7 bases are shared with TRBD1. V dropped 5 bases and J dropped 2; count of bases not matched to a gene: 10. This CDR3 contains 16 residues. Germline V gene sequence: CDR1 SGHTA, CDR2 FQGNSA. Written as DNA, the CDR3 is TGTGCCAGCAGCCCACTAGTGAGGGGGCACACAGATACGCAGTATTTT. Amino acids: CASSPLVRGHTDTQYF.

The CDR3 reads CASSYLGGRETQYF. CDR3 DNA: TGTGCCAGCAGCTACCTGGGGGGAAGAGAGACCCAGTACTTC. The chain joins TRBV9 to TRBJ2-5; D is perhaps TRBD2 (6 bases). There are 14 residues in the CDR3. Trimming removed 4 bases from V and 4 bases from J, with 14 bases in between. Looked up from germline, CDR1 is SGDLS and CDR2 is YYNGEE.

The V gene is TRBV19, the J gene TRBJ1-2, with unresolved D. This CDR3 is built from 13 residues. Germline V CDR1 and CDR2: LNHDA, SQIVND (reference sequence). Trimming cost V 0 bases and J 0 bases, with 2 bases left between them. The CDR3 region is CASSIDANYGYTF. CDR3 bases: TGTGCCAGTAGTATAGACGCTAACTATGGCTACACCTTC.

The chain combines TRBV5-1 with TRBJ2-1; no reliable D call. Trimming took off 5 bases at V and 10 bases at J, with 10 bases between the two ends. The CDR3 length is 11 residues. Germline V CDR1 and CDR2: SGHRS, YFSETQ. CDR3 nucleotides: TGCGCCAGCAGGAGGTCCGAAGAGCAGTTCTTC. It yields the protein CASRRSEEQFF.

The chain joins TRBV28 to TRBJ2-7; 13 nucleotides align to TRBD2. Per the germline V gene, CDR1 is MDHEN and CDR2 is SYDVKM. CDR3 length: 14 amino acids. V lost 6 bases to trimming and J lost 7 bases; unmatched junction nucleotides: 6. In DNA form, the CDR3 reads TGTGCCAGCAGGCAGGGACTAGCGGGACGGGAGCAGTACTTC. Amino acids: CASRQGLAGREQYF.

The chain joins TRBV30 to TRBJ2-4, with D unresolved. The CDR3 is 13 amino acids. V was cut by 3 bases and J by 0 bases, with 6 bases left in between. Germline CDR1 and CDR2: GTSNPN and SVGIG (reference sequence). CDR3 nucleotide sequence: TGTGCCTGGAGAGCTCTAGCCAAAAACATTCAGTACTTC. It translates to CAWRALAKNIQYF.

The rearrangement uses TRBV7-9 and TRBJ2-2, with no clear D. The germline CDR1 and CDR2 sequences are SEHNR and FQNEAQ (reference sequence). This CDR3 is 13 amino acids long. The germline V and J ends were trimmed by 1 base and 8 bases, with 8 bases remaining between them. CDR3 sequence (DNA): TGTGCCAGCAGCTTAGGGGAAATAGGGGAGCTGTTTTTT. Its protein is CASSLGEIGELFF.

This chain links TRBV7-9 with TRBJ1-5, with a possible D match to TRBD1 (6 bases). In germline, CDR1 is SEHNR, CDR2 FQNEAQ (reference sequence). The CDR3 runs 15 residues. The V and J ends lost 3 bases and 9 bases respectively, with 18 bases between them. The CDR3 DNA sequence: TGTGCCAGCAGCTTGAGGGGGGGGCGCGGAAGGCCCCAGCATTTT. Translating it yields CASSLRGGRGRPQHF.

This rearrangement joins TRBV9 to TRBJ2-3, with 11 bases identical to TRBD1. The V segment lost 5 bases and the J segment 1 base; nucleotides outside the gene matches: 12. This CDR3 is 18 amino acids long. Germline V gives CDR1 SGDLS, CDR2 YYNGEE. The CDR3 loop is CASRRGTGGFSGTDTQYF. The CDR3, as DNA: TGTGCCAGCAGAAGAGGGACAGGGGGGTTTTCCGGCACAGATACGCAGTATTTT. Using reference TRBV9 and TRBJ2-3 for the parts outside the CDR3, the full variable domain is DSGVTQTPKHLITATGQRVTLRCSPRSGDLSVYWYQQSLDQGLQFLIQYYNGEERAKGNILERFSAQQFPDLHSELNLSSLELGDSALYFCASRRGTGGFSGTDTQYFGPGTRLTVL.

This clone was seen more than once but under ten times. The genes are TRBV28 and TRBJ2-3, with a possible D match to TRBD1 (6 bases). CDR1 and CDR2 from the germline V gene are MDHEN and SYDVKM. V was clipped by 4 bases and J by 2 bases, with 16 bases between them. CDR3 length: 16 residues. CDR3 sequence (DNA): TGTGCCAGCAGTTCAAACACAGGGCAGCTCACAGATACGCAGTATTTT. It translates to CASSSNTGQLTDTQYF.

The chain joins TRBV10-3 to TRBJ1-1; D is possibly TRBD1 (5 bases). Germline CDR1 is ENHRY and CDR2 is SYGVKD. The V and J ends lost 4 bases and 4 bases respectively, with 13 bases between them. CDR3 length: 14 residues. In DNA, the CDR3 is TGTGCCATCAGTGTGAATTACGGGGGCACTGAAGCTTTCTTT. This codes for CAISVNYGGTEAFF.

The V call is TRBV28, the J call TRBJ1-1; 12 bases agree with TRBD1. V dropped 8 bases and J dropped 3; count of bases not matched to a gene: 4. The CDR3 is made up of 14 amino acids. CDR1 and CDR2 (germline): MDHEN, SYDVKM. Written as DNA, the CDR3 is TGTGCCAGCCCCGGGACAGGGGGCTACACTGAAGCTTTCTTT. Its translation is CASPGTGGYTEAFF.

This chain uses TRBV14 with TRBJ2-1; tentatively, D is TRBD2 (6 bases). Looked up from germline, CDR1 is SGHDN and CDR2 is FVKESK. V was pared by 0 bases and J by 4 bases, with 13 bases between. CDR3 length: 16 amino acids. The CDR3 spells CASSQEGGPLYNEQFF. The CDR3 region has the DNA TGTGCCAGCAGCCAAGAGGGAGGACCGCTATACAATGAGCAGTTCTTC.

The J gene is TRBJ2-3, the V gene TRBV4-2, with 8 bases matching TRBD2. This CDR3 is 16 amino acids long. Unmatched junction bases numbered 4, after V lost 1 base and J lost 1 base. Per the germline V gene, CDR1 is LGHNA and CDR2 is YNFKEQ. In DNA, the CDR3 is TGTGCCAGCAGCCAAGCCCAACTAGCGGGCACAGATACGCAGTATTTT. Protein sequence: CASSQAQLAGTDTQYF.

This sequence joins TRBV28 and TRBJ1-5, with D unresolved. The CDR3 loop spans 14 amino acids. Trimming removed 2 bases from V and 4 bases from J, with 9 bases in between. CDR1 MDHEN and CDR2 SYDVKM come from the germline V gene. For the CDR3, the DNA is TGTGCCAGCAGTTTAACAGCCGAGAATCAGCCCCAGCATTTT. This sequence encodes CASSLTAENQPQHF.

The rearrangement links TRBV10-3 to TRBJ2-1; the match to TRBD2 covers 12 bases. V lost 6 bases to trimming and J lost 4 bases; unmatched junction nucleotides: 4. CDR1 ENHRY and CDR2 SYGVKD come from the germline V gene. This CDR3 has 15 amino acids. The CDR3 protein is CAISGTSGQYNEQFF. CDR3 DNA sequence: TGTGCCATCAGCGGGACTAGCGGGCAATACAATGAGCAGTTCTTC.